Presented here are 21 T cell receptor beta chains from one specimen sequenced in a study of T cell responses to AZD1222 COVID-19 vaccine. Profiled with immunoSEQ multiplex PCR; TCRdb holds only in-frame clones, not every one. The repertoire holds about 96,000 clones, with approximately 90% as singletons. This material consisted of peripheral blood, taken on day 0 of MenACWY control vaccination. The receptors originated from an adult in good health.

The genes are TRBV18 and TRBJ2-7; D possibly corresponds to TRBD2 (5 bases). Germline CDR1 is KGHSH and CDR2 is LQKENI. The CDR3 sequence is 14 residues long. V was clipped by 3 bases and J by 0 bases, with 9 bases between them. The CDR3 nucleotides are TGTGCCAGCTCACCGACGGAGGACTCCTACGAGCAGTACTTC. This translates into CASSPTEDSYEQYF.

V gene TRBV27 combines with J gene TRBJ1-4; D not certain. The V end lost 8 bases, the J end lost 7 bases, and 8 bases lay between the germline ends. The V gene's germline CDR1 is MNHEY and CDR2 SMNVEV (reference sequence). This CDR3 contains 11 residues. The CDR3 coding sequence is TGTGCCAGCTCAATGGGTGAAAAACTGTTTTTT. Encoded protein: CASSMGEKLFF.

The V call is TRBV3-1 (or the pseudogene TRBV3-2), the J call TRBJ2-7; either TRBD1 or TRBD2 may supply D (5 bases each). The V end was cut by 4 bases, the J end by 10 bases, with 14 bases between. The CDR3 sequence is 12 residues long. From germline, CDR1 is LGHDT and CDR2 YNNKEL (reference sequence). CDR3 in amino acids: CASSPRLGPQYF. In DNA, the CDR3 is TGTGCCAGCAGCCCCCGGTTGGGACCCCAGTACTTC.

The V call is TRBV29-1, the J call TRBJ2-3; 8 bases map to TRBD2. CDR1 SQVTM and CDR2 ANQGSEA come from the germline V gene. Trimming cost V 3 bases and J 4 bases; bases outside gene matches: 3. The CDR3 is made up of 13 amino acids. This CDR3 is CSVERTSSDTQYF. Here the CDR3 DNA reads TGCAGCGTTGAGCGGACTAGCTCAGATACGCAGTATTTT.

This chain uses TRBV7-9 with TRBJ1-3, with 7 bases identical to TRBD1. V trimming: 5 bases; J trimming: 0 bases; junction bases outside the gene matches: 4. CDR1 is SEHNR, CDR2 FQNEAQ, per germline (reference sequence). The CDR3 length is 15 residues. CDR3 nucleotides: TGTGCCAGCAGCCCGGACAGGATCTCTGGAAACACCATATATTTT. This codes for CASSPDRISGNTIYF.

The rearrangement links TRBV6-5 to TRBJ1-4; 9 bases agree with TRBD1. In germline, CDR1 is MNHEY, CDR2 SVGAGI. The CDR3 is made up of 15 amino acids. With 5 bases clipped from V and 5 bases from J, the junction kept 6 bases outside the gene matches. The CDR3, as DNA: TGTGCCAGCAGTCGCAAGACAGGGGGGAATGAAAAACTGTTTTTT. As protein: CASSRKTGGNEKLFF.

The chain combines TRBV18 with TRBJ2-5; 12 bases are shared with TRBD2. V shed 8 bases, J shed 4 bases, and the junction held 5 bases outside the gene matches. This CDR3 has 14 amino acids. Germline CDR1 is KGHSH and CDR2 is LQKENI. CDR3 region: CASRPGLAGETQYF. The CDR3 DNA follows: TGTGCCAGCCGACCGGGACTAGCGGGAGAGACCCAGTACTTC.

J is TRBJ2-7 and V is TRBV7-2; the match to TRBD2 covers 12 bases. The V segment lost 5 bases and the J segment 2 bases; nucleotides outside the gene matches: 7. Germline loops: CDR1 SGHTA, CDR2 FQGNSA. This CDR3 has 16 residues. This CDR3 reads CASSPRRLAGAYEQYF. Here the CDR3 DNA reads TGTGCCAGCAGCCCCCGCCGACTAGCGGGAGCCTACGAGCAGTACTTC.

The V and J genes are TRBV6-2 or TRBV6-3 and TRBJ1-6; TRBD1 matches 11 bases. The CDR3 runs to 15 residues. V was clipped by 4 bases and J by 9 bases; unmatched bases: 5. The V gene's germline CDR1 is MNHEY and CDR2 SVGEGT. The CDR3 spells CASSWGQGGVSPLHF. The CDR3 DNA sequence: TGTGCCAGCAGTTGGGGACAGGGGGGAGTTTCACCCCTCCACTTT.

The rearrangement links TRBV6-5 to TRBJ1-1; 7 nucleotides agree with TRBD1. The CDR3 is 14 amino acids. J was trimmed by 4 bases and V by 6 bases; bases with no gene match: 8. Germline lookup yields CDR1 MNHEY and CDR2 SVGAGI. CDR3 residues: CASRTHTGATEAFF. CDR3 coding DNA: TGTGCCAGCAGGACTCATACAGGGGCCACTGAAGCTTTCTTT.

The rearrangement joins TRBV2 to TRBJ1-3; possible D gene TRBD1, 6 bases. CDR1 SNHLY and CDR2 FYNNEI come from the germline V gene. Trimming shortened V by 6 bases and J by 0 bases, and 12 bases separated the two germline ends. The CDR3 covers 15 residues. The DNA of the CDR3 is TGTGCCAGCAGGACAGGTCAGAGCTCTGGAAACACCATATATTTT. It encodes CASRTGQSSGNTIYF.

The rearrangement links TRBV19 to TRBJ1-2; D remains unclear. Trimming removed 9 bases at V and 1 base at J, with 9 bases between. From germline, CDR1 is LNHDA and CDR2 SQIVND (reference sequence). The CDR3 sequence is 12 residues long. CDR3 coding DNA: TGTGCCAGCCTCGCACGTAACTATGGCTACACCTTC. This translates into CASLARNYGYTF.

The rearrangement uses TRBV5-1 and TRBJ2-1, with 9 bases fitting TRBD1. The junction had 7 bases not matched to a gene; V was cut back by 3 bases and J by 3 bases. Per germline, CDR1 SGHRS and CDR2 YFSETQ. The CDR3 spans 16 residues. DNA of the CDR3: TGCGCCAGCAGCTCCGGCCTGACAGGGGGCTACAATGAGCAGTTCTTC. This encodes CASSSGLTGGYNEQFF. The whole variable domain, filled in from reference TRBV5-1 and TRBJ2-1, reads KAGVTQTPRYLIKTRGQQVTLSCSPISGHRSVSWYQQTPGQGLQFLFEYFSETQRNKGNFPGRFSGRQFSNSRSEMNVSTLELGDSALYLCASSSGLTGGYNEQFFGPGTRLTVL.

The chain combines TRBV19 with TRBJ1-1; 8 nucleotides align to TRBD1. The V segment lost 4 bases and the J segment 3 bases; nucleotides outside the gene matches: 4. Germline V gene sequence: CDR1 LNHDA, CDR2 SQIVND (reference sequence). This CDR3 has 14 residues. The CDR3 sequence is CASSRTGRDTEAFF. The CDR3 nucleotides are TGTGCCAGTAGTAGGACAGGGAGGGACACTGAAGCTTTCTTT. The whole variable domain, filled in from reference TRBV19 and TRBJ1-1, reads DGGITQSPKYLFRKEGQNVTLSCEQNLNHDAMYWYRQDPGQGLRLIYYSQIVNDFQKGDIAEGYSVSREKKESFPLTVTSAQKNPTAFYLCASSRTGRDTEAFFGQGTRLTVV.

V is TRBV19 and J is TRBJ2-7; 9 bases are a match to TRBD2. Germline V gene sequence: CDR1 LNHDA, CDR2 SQIVND (reference sequence). The CDR3 spans 14 residues. Trimming cost V 5 bases and J 6 bases; bases outside gene matches: 8. The CDR3: CASSPVAGESEQYF. CDR3 bases: TGTGCCAGTAGTCCGGTAGCGGGAGAATCCGAGCAGTACTTC.

J is TRBJ2-7 and V is TRBV5-5, with D perhaps given as TRBD1 or TRBD2 (5 bases each). Germline loops: CDR1 SGHKS, CDR2 YYEKEE (reference sequence). The CDR3 consists of 15 residues. Trimming took 1 base from V and 3 from J, leaving 14 bases between them. The CDR3 loop reads CASSLTGTGIYEQYF. CDR3 DNA: TGTGCCAGCAGCTTGACCGGGACCGGTATCTACGAGCAGTACTTC.

The chain has TRBV10-2 and TRBJ2-1; the D gene is possibly TRBD2 (6 bases). Germline-derived CDR1 and CDR2 are WSHSY and SAAADI. Trimming removed 6 bases from V and 7 bases from J, with 22 bases in between. The CDR3 runs 16 residues. The CDR3 sequence is CASSEQFGTLINEQFF. The CDR3 DNA reads TGCGCCAGCAGCGAACAATTCGGGACTTTAATAAATGAGCAGTTCTTC.

The chain couples TRBV6-1 to TRBJ1-1; D unresolved. CDR3 size: 12 residues. Trimming left V 2 bases short and J 8 bases short, with 9 bases between. In germline, CDR1 is MNHNS, CDR2 SASEGT. The DNA for the CDR3 is TGTGCCAGCAGTGAATGGGTATTGGAAGCTTTCTTT. It encodes CASSEWVLEAFF.

The V and J genes are TRBV18 and TRBJ2-7, with D maybe TRBD1 (6 bases). This CDR3 has 13 amino acids. V was clipped by 4 bases and J by 0 bases, with 7 bases between them. Per the germline V gene, CDR1 is KGHSH and CDR2 is LQKENI. CDR3 loop: CASSQGGSYEQYF. CDR3 DNA: TGTGCCAGCTCACAAGGGGGCTCCTACGAGCAGTACTTC.

The chain couples TRBV15 to TRBJ1-4; possible D gene TRBD1, 6 bases. The CDR3 consists of 16 residues. CDR1 LNHNV and CDR2 YYDKDF come from the germline V gene (reference sequence). V dropped 0 bases and J dropped 5 bases, with 13 bases sitting between them. CDR3 sequence reads: CATSRDRAGANEKLFF. CDR3 DNA: TGTGCCACCAGCAGAGATAGGGCAGGGGCAAATGAAAAACTGTTTTTT.

This clone was recorded only once. V and J are TRBV18 and TRBJ2-1; 7 bases align to TRBD2. Per germline, CDR1 KGHSH and CDR2 LQKENI. V shed 4 bases and J 6 bases; nucleotides not matched to a gene: 6. The CDR3 is 14 amino acids. The CDR3 coding sequence is TGTGCCAGCTCACTCCAGCGGGGTGTCAATGAGCAGTTCTTC. It is translated as CASSLQRGVNEQFF.